One sample yielded the 10 T cell receptor beta chains listed below, sequenced in a study of cytomegalovirus exposure and HLA in healthy donors. PCR involved 60 Vbeta and 13 Jbeta primers. This table comes from immunoSEQ multiplex PCR, and its TCRdb copy is limited to in-frame clones, with some not included. This sample has about 190,000 clones, with roughly an eighth found just once. The sample consisted of PBMCs. These receptors were obtained from a middle-aged man in good health and CMV-seropositive.

The rearrangement uses TRBV5-1 and TRBJ1-4, with 8 bases identical to TRBD1. The trim removed 3 bases at V and 7 bases at J, leaving 8 bases unmatched. The CDR3 runs to 15 residues. Germline V gives CDR1 SGHRS, CDR2 YFSETQ. Written as DNA, the CDR3 is TGCGCCAGCAGCTCGACAGGGGCATCCCCTGAAAAACTGTTTTTT. This translates into CASSSTGASPEKLFF.

V is TRBV11-1 and J is TRBJ1-6; TRBD1 aligns across 8 bases. The germline V gene encodes CDR1 SGHAT and CDR2 FQDESV (reference sequence). V lost 5 bases, J lost 7 bases, and 10 bases stayed unmatched. The CDR3 is made up of 16 amino acids. The CDR3 DNA sequence: TGTGCCAGCAGCCCAGCGACAGGGGATTGGAATTCACCCCTCCACTTT. This sequence encodes CASSPATGDWNSPLHF.

V and J are TRBV11-3 and TRBJ1-2; tentative D call: TRBD1 (6 bases). Germline V gene lookup returns CDR1 SGHNT and CDR2 YENEEA. Between the trimmed V and J ends, which lost 5 bases and 4 bases, there was a span of 17 bases. This CDR3 comprises 15 residues. In DNA, the CDR3 is TGTGCCAGCAGCACCAGGACAGTCCTCCCCTATGGCTACACCTTC. Translated: CASSTRTVLPYGYTF.

This clone has just a few counts. The chain has TRBV7-2 and TRBJ1-3; 7 bases agree with TRBD1. The V gene's germline CDR1 is SGHTA and CDR2 FQGNSA. The length of the CDR3 is 13 residues. The junction had 3 bases not matched to a gene; V was cut back by 6 bases and J by 4 bases. CDR3 sequence: CASRMGQGNTIYF. The CDR3 DNA reads TGTGCCAGCAGGATGGGACAGGGAAACACCATATATTTT. Full variable domain (remainder filled in from reference TRBV7-2 and TRBJ1-3): GAGVSQSPSNKVTEKGKDVELRCDPISGHTALYWYRQSLGQGLEFLIYFQGNSAPDKSGLPSDRFSAERTGGSVSTLTIQRTQQEDSAVYLCASRMGQGNTIYFGEGSWLTVV.

This clone has just a few counts. Other DNA variants within this sample encode the same CDR3. The J gene is TRBJ2-3, the V gene TRBV18; 12 bases match TRBD2. V lost 3 bases and J lost 3; bases outside the gene matches: 4. The CDR3 is made up of 16 amino acids. Germline assignment: CDR1 KGHSH and CDR2 LQKENI. DNA for the CDR3: TGTGCCAGCTCACCTCTAGCGGGGGGGTTAACAGATACGCAGTATTTT. This codes for CASSPLAGGLTDTQYF.

This clone was observed a few times. The chain's CDR3 is CASSYIGGGTYEQYV. The CDR3 nucleotides are TGTGCCAGCAGCTACATCGGGGGAGGGACCTACGAGCAGTACGTC. The chain recombines TRBV11-2 with TRBJ2-7; 7 bases map to TRBD2. The CDR3 covers 15 residues. Losses at the gene ends were 4 bases for V and 2 bases for J; bases not matched to a gene: 8. Germline V gene sequence: CDR1 SGHAT, CDR2 FQNNGV.

The J gene is TRBJ2-3, the V gene TRBV19; TRBD1 matches at 9 bases. The CDR3 sequence is 16 residues long. Germline CDR1 and CDR2: LNHDA and SQIVND (reference sequence). V shed 4 bases, J shed 1 base, and the junction held 6 bases outside the gene matches. CDR3 nucleotide sequence: TGTGCCAGTAGTACCGGGACAGGGCTTGGCACAGATACGCAGTATTTT. Its protein product is CASSTGTGLGTDTQYF.

The gene calls are TRBV5-1 and TRBJ1-3; D is possibly TRBD1 (5 bases). Per the germline V gene, CDR1 is SGHRS and CDR2 is YFSETQ. The CDR3 consists of 16 residues. Trimming took off 4 bases at V and 0 bases at J, with 14 bases between the two ends. The DNA for the CDR3 is TGCGCCAGCAGCCCCTCCGGGACTTTCTCTGGAAACACCATATATTTT. Its translation is CASSPSGTFSGNTIYF.

V is TRBV7-9 and J is TRBJ2-2; 12 bases agree with TRBD2. Trimming cost V 5 bases and J 5 bases; bases outside gene matches: 6. This CDR3 region has 16 residues. The germline gives CDR1 SEHNR, CDR2 FQNEAQ (reference sequence). The CDR3 region is CASSPIGLAGTGELFF. Here the CDR3 DNA reads TGTGCCAGCAGCCCGATAGGACTAGCGGGAACCGGGGAGCTGTTTTTT.

The chain joins TRBV5-1 to TRBJ2-1, with TRBD1 matching 9 bases. CDR1 is SGHRS and CDR2 is YFSETQ in the germline V gene. Trimming cost V 3 bases and J 6 bases; bases outside gene matches: 7. The CDR3 runs 15 residues. The CDR3 is CASSSTGGSFNEQFF. Here the CDR3 DNA reads TGCGCCAGCAGCTCTACAGGGGGCAGCTTCAATGAGCAGTTCTTC.